The rows below give T cell receptor beta chains drawn from one sample of a study of blood T cell repertoires in COVID-19. Assay: immunoSEQ multiplex PCR; the TCRdb copy retains only in-frame clones and omits some. The sample shows 95,000 to 150,000 clones, 85% to 90% of them seen only once. The sequenced sample consisted of peripheral blood. These receptors were obtained from a man older than 75 with acute or convalescent COVID-19. The CDR3 runs from the conserved cysteine through the conserved F or W. The D gene is left open where the match is weak. Clone size is stated in some rows and not others, as once, few, many or a class when expanded.

d_gene,v_gene,j_gene,abundance,CDR3aa,CDR3nt
TRBD1,TRBV12-5,TRBJ1-5,.,CASGYTGTGGGTQPQHF,TGTGCTAGTGGTTACACCGGGACAGGGGGAGGTACTCAGCCCCAGCATTTT
TRBD2,TRBV27,TRBJ2-1,.,CASSRPSTSGGNEQFF,TGTGCCAGCAGTCGTCCGTCGACTAGCGGGGGCAATGAGCAGTTCTTC
TRBD2,TRBV7-8,TRBJ2-1,.,CASSLGGSGNYNEQFF,TGTGCCAGCAGCTTAGGTGGTAGCGGGAACTACAATGAGCAGTTCTTC
.,TRBV9,TRBJ2-1,.,CASSVRDSNNNEQFF,TGTGCCAGCAGCGTCCGGGACTCCAACAACAATGAGCAGTTCTTC
.,TRBV3-1/TRBV3-2,TRBJ1-3,.,CASKEGVGGNTIYF,TGTGCCAGCAAGGAGGGTGTCGGTGGAAACACCATATATTTT
TRBD1,TRBV6-6,TRBJ1-5,.,CASGQGPNQPQHF,TGTGCCAGCGGACAGGGCCCTAATCAGCCCCAGCATTTT
.,TRBV10-3,TRBJ1-5,.,CAISAGGSNQPQHF,TGTGCCATCAGTGCCGGCGGGAGCAATCAGCCCCAGCATTTT
.,TRBV7-6,TRBJ2-1,.,CASSLGGKGNEQFF,TGTGCCAGCAGCTTGGGTGGGAAGGGGAATGAGCAGTTCTTC
.,TRBV27,TRBJ2-1,.,CASSLNPDFYNEQFF,TGTGCCAGCAGTTTAAATCCCGACTTCTACAATGAGCAGTTCTTC
TRBD1,TRBV6-5,TRBJ2-7,.,CASSRQGWQYF,TGTGCCAGCAGTCGACAGGGTTGGCAGTACTTC
TRBD2,TRBV29-1,TRBJ2-3,.,CSVPRGSGSGADTQYF,TGCAGCGTTCCCCGGGGTAGCGGGAGTGGGGCAGATACGCAGTATTTT
.,TRBV3-1/TRBV3-2,TRBJ1-2,.,CASSPSGTEYGYTF,TGTGCCAGCAGCCCTTCCGGGACTGAGTATGGCTACACCTTC
TRBD1,TRBV5-1,TRBJ2-7,.,CASSLQGQDYEQYF,TGCGCCAGCAGCCTGCAGGGACAGGATTACGAGCAGTACTTC
.,TRBV5-1,TRBJ2-1,.,CASSPGVSYNEQFF,TGCGCCAGCAGCCCAGGGGTTTCCTACAATGAGCAGTTCTTC
.,TRBV6-5,TRBJ1-1,once,CASSTRGGWTEAFF,TGTGCCAGCAGTACCCGGGGGGGGTGGACTGAAGCTTTCTTT
.,TRBV5-1,TRBJ2-5,.,CASSLRAGETQYF,TGCGCCAGCAGCCTTCGCGCAGGGGAGACCCAGTACTTC
TRBD2,TRBV7-8,TRBJ2-1,.,CASNTRETSGYNEQFF,TGTGCCAGCAACACAAGGGAGACTAGCGGGTACAATGAGCAGTTCTTC
TRBD2,TRBV4-1,TRBJ2-7,.,CASSLGLAASYEQYF,TGCGCCAGCAGCCTGGGACTAGCGGCCTCCTACGAGCAGTACTTC
TRBD1,TRBV14,TRBJ2-7,.,CASSQPGTGTYEQYF,TGTGCCAGCAGCCAGCCCGGGACAGGGACCTACGAGCAGTACTTC
.,TRBV12-5,TRBJ1-1,.,CASGEQGPSEAFF,TGTGCTAGTGGTGAACAGGGTCCATCTGAAGCTTTCTTT
.,TRBV18,TRBJ2-5,.,CASSPNREPGETQYF,TGTGCCAGCTCACCAAACAGGGAACCTGGGGAGACCCAGTACTTC
TRBD1,TRBV19,TRBJ1-2,few,CASSGQGLNYGYTF,TGTGCCAGTAGTGGACAGGGCCTGAACTATGGCTACACCTTC
TRBD1,TRBV7-2,TRBJ2-1,few,CASSQSLGQGYNEQFF,TGTGCCAGCAGCCAGTCCTTGGGACAGGGATACAATGAGCAGTTCTTC
TRBD1,TRBV5-1,TRBJ1-4,.,CASSTGQGRIANEKLFF,TGCGCCAGCAGCACAGGACAGGGGAGGATAGCTAATGAAAAACTGTTTTTT
.,TRBV7-3,TRBJ2-2,.,CASSLSLTTGELFF,TGTGCCAGCAGCTTAAGCTTGACTACCGGGGAGCTGTTTTTT